A selection of T cell receptor beta chains follows, all from one sample in a study of T cells in localized non-small cell lung cancer. Clones were read by immunoSEQ multiplex PCR, and TCRdb kept only the in-frame ones, dropping some. In the table there are 41,000 or so clones, around 83% of which are singletons. The material was peripheral blood, obtained before any cancer treatment. These receptors came from a woman between 18 and 50 years old with stage III lung adenocarcinoma. Each CDR3 is given with its conserved first and last residue. D genes are given only for firm matches. The size field is filled for only some rows; it gives once, few, many or a size class.

j_gene: TRBJ2-3; abundance: NA; v_gene: TRBV9; d_gene: TRBD2; CDR3aa: CASSVGLAGATDTQYF; CDR3nt: TGTGCCAGCAGCGTAGGGCTAGCGGGGGCTACAGATACGCAGTATTTT
j_gene: TRBJ2-6; abundance: NA; v_gene: TRBV15; d_gene: TRBD1; CDR3aa: CATSRVAGQGISGANVLTF; CDR3nt: TGTGCCACCAGCAGAGTTGCAGGACAGGGCATCTCTGGGGCCAACGTCCTGACTTTC
j_gene: TRBJ1-1; abundance: few; v_gene: TRBV19; d_gene: TRBD1; CDR3aa: CASNRGDLTEAFF; CDR3nt: TGTGCCAGCAACAGGGGGGATTTGACTGAAGCTTTCTTT
j_gene: TRBJ2-7; abundance: NA; v_gene: TRBV25-1; d_gene: TRBD1; CDR3aa: CASRDGTGHEQYF; CDR3nt: TGTGCCAGCAGGGATGGGACAGGCCACGAGCAGTACTTC
j_gene: TRBJ2-7; abundance: NA; v_gene: TRBV29-1; d_gene: TRBD1; CDR3aa: CSVADRGREQYF; CDR3nt: TGCAGCGTGGCTGACAGGGGGCGCGAGCAGTACTTC
j_gene: TRBJ2-3; abundance: few; v_gene: TRBV6-5; d_gene: NA; CDR3aa: CASSYSRQADTQYF; CDR3nt: TGTGCCAGCAGTTACTCGAGACAGGCAGATACGCAGTATTTT
j_gene: TRBJ2-7; abundance: NA; v_gene: TRBV5-1; d_gene: NA; CDR3aa: CASSLAGGDEQYF; CDR3nt: TGCGCCAGCAGCTTGGCAGGGGGGGACGAGCAGTACTTC
j_gene: TRBJ1-6; abundance: NA; v_gene: TRBV5-1; d_gene: TRBD1; CDR3aa: CASSLEGANSPLHF; CDR3nt: TGCGCCAGCAGCTTGGAGGGGGCTAATTCACCCCTCCACTTT
j_gene: TRBJ1-3; abundance: NA; v_gene: TRBV4-2; d_gene: NA; CDR3aa: CASSQGEGRGNTIYF; CDR3nt: TGTGCCAGCAGCCAAGGAGAGGGGCGAGGAAACACCATATATTTT
j_gene: TRBJ1-6; abundance: few; v_gene: TRBV7-3; d_gene: NA; CDR3aa: CASSLDGIDSPLHF; CDR3nt: TGTGCCAGCAGCCTAGACGGGATCGATTCACCCCTCCACTTT